This entry lists 29 T cell receptor beta chains sequenced from one sample in a study of response to subunit inactivated influenza vaccine. Each CDR3 protein gets one entry after TCRdb re-called the RT-PCR reads with MiXCR. The data show about 310,000 distinct CDR3 sequences, with approximately 23% seen just once and under 13% held by the top ten. Source: PBMCs from blood, taken less than 22 months after vaccination. The receptors were sampled from a man between 50 and 75 years old who received an inactivated influenza vaccine.

The chain couples TRBV28 to TRBJ1-6; D perhaps matches TRBD1 (5 bases). The CDR3 runs to 15 residues. CDR1 and CDR2 from the germline V gene are MDHEN and SYDVKM. V lost 6 bases and J lost 10, with 19 bases in between. CDR3 sequence: CASSLQRGRLSPLHF. The CDR3 DNA follows: TGTGCCAGCAGCCTACAACGGGGCCGCCTCTCACCCCTCCACTTT.

The rearrangement uses TRBV15 and TRBJ2-7; 9 nucleotides agree with TRBD1. The germline gives CDR1 LNHNV, CDR2 YYDKDF (reference sequence). The junction had 9 bases not matched to a gene; V was cut back by 1 base and J by 5 bases. CDR3 length equals 16 residues. CDR3 bases: TGTGCCACCAGCAGAGCCGGGACAGGGATATTCCACGAGCAGTACTTC. This translates into CATSRAGTGIFHEQYF.

This clonotype appeared many times. The V and J genes are TRBV6-5 and TRBJ1-4; 8 bases are shared with TRBD1. CDR3 length: 15 residues. Germline CDR1 is MNHEY and CDR2 is SVGAGI. The trim removed 0 bases at V and 4 bases at J, leaving 1 base unmatched. CDR3 DNA: TGTGCCAGCAGTTACTCGACAGGGGTTAATGAAAAACTGTTTTTT. This sequence encodes CASSYSTGVNEKLFF.

CDR3: CASTTGTRLDWDNEQFF. CDR3 sequence (DNA): TGCGCCAGCACAACTGGGACTAGACTTGATTGGGACAATGAGCAGTTCTTC. V usage is TRBV5-1 and J usage is TRBJ2-1; 8 nucleotides align to TRBD2. The CDR3 loop spans 17 amino acids. Germline V gives CDR1 SGHRS, CDR2 YFSETQ. Trimming removed 6 bases from V and 5 bases from J; junction bases left unmatched: 16.

This clonotype was counted only a few times. The chain combines TRBV5-1 with TRBJ1-1; D remains unclear. The ends were cut back, 4 bases at V and 4 bases at J, with 20 bases in the middle. The CDR3 has 16 residues. Germline V gene data show CDR1 as SGHRS and CDR2 as YFSETQ. CDR3 in DNA: TGCGCCAGCAGCCCGCTTCCCTCGGCCGGGAGCACTGAAGCTTTCTTT. Translation gives CASSPLPSAGSTEAFF.

The chain links TRBV20-1 to TRBJ1-1; unclear D gene. With 5 bases removed from V and 3 bases from J, the gap between germline ends came to 13 bases. CDR3 length equals 13 residues. In germline, CDR1 is DFQATT, CDR2 SNEGSKA (reference sequence). The CDR3 protein is CSAYVGLDTEAFF. CDR3 DNA: TGCAGTGCTTATGTGGGGTTGGACACTGAAGCTTTCTTT.

To note about this clonotype: A read error may explain this, as a much larger clone is one base away. The chain couples TRBV12-3 or TRBV12-4 to TRBJ1-5; no definite D call. The CDR3 extends over 14 amino acids. CDR3 coding DNA: TGTGCCAGCAGTTTTCTCTATAGCAATCAGGCCCAGCATTTT. Its translation: CASSFLYSNQAQHF.

This clonotype was seen only a few times. The V and J genes are TRBV24-1 and TRBJ1-5, with 9 bases fitting TRBD1. Unmatched junction bases numbered 5, after V lost 3 bases and J lost 0 bases. Germline CDR1 reads KGHDR; CDR2 reads SFDVKD. The CDR3 has 17 amino acids. The CDR3 bases are TGTGCCACCAGTGATCCAAGGGACAGGGATAGCAATCAGCCCCAGCATTTT. Translated, it gives CATSDPRDRDSNQPQHF.

This clonotype has just a few counts. This rearrangement joins TRBV4-3 to TRBJ1-4; D remains unclear. CDR3 size: 16 residues. Germline V gene sequence: CDR1 LGHNA, CDR2 YSLEER. V was cut by 0 bases and J by 4 bases, with 12 bases left in between. The CDR3 protein is CASSQEAGFGNEKLFF. CDR3 in DNA: TGCGCCAGCAGCCAAGAAGCGGGATTCGGTAATGAAAAACTGTTTTTT.

This clonotype has only a few counts. The rearrangement uses TRBV20-1 and TRBJ2-5; D may be TRBD1 or TRBD2 (5 bases each). The germline gives CDR1 DFQATT, CDR2 SNEGSKA (reference sequence). Trimming took 3 bases from V and 4 from J, leaving 9 bases between them. The CDR3 spans 12 residues. The chain's CDR3 is CSASRGTETQYF. The CDR3 DNA reads as TGCAGTGCTAGCCGAGGGACAGAGACCCAGTACTTC.

This chain links TRBV12-3 or TRBV12-4 with TRBJ2-3; TRBD1 or TRBD2 may be the D gene (5 bases each). V was cut by 1 base and J by 4 bases, with 9 bases left in between. This CDR3 contains 14 residues. This CDR3 reads CASSLGGKADTQYF. As DNA, the CDR3 is TGTGCCAGCAGTTTAGGGGGGAAGGCAGATACGCAGTATTTT.

This clonotype came up a few times. The chain employs TRBV12-3 or TRBV12-4 and TRBJ1-4; no firm D call. This CDR3 comprises 14 residues. Trimming removed 5 bases from V and 2 bases from J, with 9 bases in between. The CDR3: CASSGRLTNEKLFF. The CDR3 DNA is TGTGCCAGCAGTGGACGATTGACTAATGAAAAACTGTTTTTT.

This clonotype was seen many times. The J gene is TRBJ2-2, the V gene TRBV9, with TRBD2 identical over 11 bases. The J segment lost 0 bases and the V segment lost 3 bases, leaving 10 bases of the junction unmatched. Germline CDR1 and CDR2: SGDLS and YYNGEE. The CDR3 covers 19 residues. CDR3 protein: CASSASGTSGYSNTGELFF. The CDR3 DNA is TGTGCCAGCAGCGCCTCCGGGACTAGCGGTTATTCGAACACCGGGGAGCTGTTTTTT.

This clonotype was detected a few times. The J gene is TRBJ1-1, the V gene TRBV15; a possible D gene is TRBD1 (6 bases). The ends were cut back, 7 bases at V and 5 bases at J, with 23 bases in the middle. The CDR3 runs 16 residues. Germline loops: CDR1 LNHNV, CDR2 YYDKDF (reference sequence). CDR3 loop: CATTNTLTGIGTEAFF. Here the CDR3 DNA reads TGTGCCACCACCAATACACTTACAGGGATAGGTACTGAAGCTTTCTTT.

This clonotype was detected ten times or more. The rearrangement links TRBV20-1 to TRBJ1-1; 9 nucleotides line up with TRBD1. CDR3 length: 14 residues. Per germline, CDR1 DFQATT and CDR2 SNEGSKA (reference sequence). Trimming took 0 bases from V and 5 from J; bases not matched to a gene: 4. CDR3 nucleotides: TGCAGTGCTAGAGATCACAGGGGGCTTACTGAAGCTTTCTTT. Translation: CSARDHRGLTEAFF.

The table lists this clonotype with a few counts. V and J are TRBV12-3 or TRBV12-4 and TRBJ2-1; 9 nucleotides align to TRBD1. J lost 7 bases, V lost 8 bases, and 15 bases had no gene match. The CDR3 contains 16 residues. The CDR3 spells CASRENRDRVGNEQFF. The CDR3 DNA reads TGTGCCAGCCGAGAAAACCGGGACAGGGTGGGGAATGAGCAGTTCTTC.

The CDR3 coding sequence is TGCAGCGTTGACGGGGGGCGGGCCGGGGAGCTGTTTTTT. As protein: CSVDGGRAGELFF. The chain carries TRBV29-1 and TRBJ2-2, with a tentative D call TRBD2 (7 bases). CDR1 SQVTM and CDR2 ANQGSEA come from the germline V gene. The ends were cut back, 3 bases at V and 6 bases at J, with 11 bases in the middle. This CDR3 region has 13 residues.

The gene calls are TRBV6-2 or TRBV6-3 and TRBJ2-7; D perhaps matches TRBD2 (5 bases). The CDR3 is 13 amino acids. Germline V CDR1 and CDR2: MNHEY, SVGEGT. The V end was cut by 2 bases, the J end by 3 bases, with 8 bases between. Here the CDR3 reads CASSYGAVYEQYF. The CDR3 DNA follows: TGTGCCAGCAGTTACGGAGCGGTCTACGAGCAGTACTTC.

The chain links TRBV20-1 to TRBJ1-2; D unresolved. This CDR3 region has 10 residues. The V end lost 6 bases, the J end lost 0 bases, and 2 bases lay between the germline ends. Germline CDR1 is DFQATT and CDR2 is SNEGSKA (reference sequence). CDR3 nucleotide sequence: TGCAGTGCGACTAACTATGGCTACACCTTC. Its protein product is CSATNYGYTF.

This clonotype was observed a handful of times. The CDR3, as DNA: TGCAGTGCTAGGCAGGCGGGGGTCGCTTTCTTT. Its translation: CSARQAGVAFF. This rearrangement joins TRBV20-1 to TRBJ1-1; perhaps TRBD1 as D (5 bases). The CDR3 runs 11 residues. Per germline, CDR1 DFQATT and CDR2 SNEGSKA (reference sequence). Trimming stripped 3 bases from V and 11 bases from J, with 13 bases between.

The rearrangement joins TRBV12-3 or TRBV12-4 to TRBJ2-1; 9 nucleotides align to TRBD2. Trimming took 2 bases from V and 3 from J; bases not matched to a gene: 2. The CDR3 extends over 15 amino acids. The CDR3 is CASSLRREGYNEQFF. As DNA, the CDR3 is TGTGCCAGCAGTTTAAGGCGGGAGGGCTACAATGAGCAGTTCTTC.

This clonotype has at least ten counts. The CDR3 DNA follows: TGTGCCAGCAGCTTAATTGTGGGCTCTGGAAACACCATATATTTT. Amino acids: CASSLIVGSGNTIYF. This chain uses TRBV7-9 with TRBJ1-3; D gene uncertain. V was clipped by 2 bases and J by 0 bases, with 8 bases between them. The CDR3 covers 15 residues. Germline lookup yields CDR1 SEHNR and CDR2 FQNEAQ (reference sequence).

This clonotype was found a few times. V gene TRBV20-1 combines with J gene TRBJ1-2; D is perhaps TRBD1 (6 bases). V was shortened by 0 bases and J by 2 bases, with 10 bases between the two germline ends. Germline V gene lookup returns CDR1 DFQATT and CDR2 SNEGSKA (reference sequence). This CDR3 has 14 residues. The CDR3 loop is CSARDWGANYGYTF. CDR3 sequence (DNA): TGCAGTGCTAGAGATTGGGGGGCGAACTATGGCTACACCTTC.

Note on this clonotype: Being one base from a much bigger clone, this may be a read error. No conserved phenylalanine or tryptophan is present at the end of the CDR3, so a read error is the likely explanation. The chain couples TRBV12-3 or TRBV12-4 to TRBJ1-2; D unclear. The V gene lost 5 bases and the J gene lost 7 bases, with 14 bases spanning the gap. This CDR3 spans 13 amino acids. This CDR3 reads CASSLKGLSGYTS. The CDR3 DNA reads as TGTGCCAGCAGTCTCAAGGGTCTGAGTGGCTACACCTCC.

This clonotype was seen a handful of times. The chain is built from TRBV5-4 and TRBJ1-2, with unresolved D. V lost 0 bases and J 0 bases, leaving 9 bases between the germline ends. The CDR3 contains 15 residues. The germline CDR1 and CDR2 sequences are SGHNT and YYREEE (reference sequence). The CDR3 is CASSLEVLANYGYTF. CDR3 nucleotide sequence: TGTGCCAGCAGCTTGGAGGTTCTAGCTAACTATGGCTACACCTTC.

V usage is TRBV4-1 and J usage is TRBJ2-7; 7 positions agree with TRBD1. Losses at the gene ends were 0 bases for V and 4 bases for J; bases not matched to a gene: 6. The CDR3 spans 15 residues. Germline V gives CDR1 MGHRA, CDR2 YSYEKL. CDR3 sequence (DNA): TGCGCCAGCAGCCAAGACCGGGACAGAATATACGAGCAGTACTTC. Amino acids: CASSQDRDRIYEQYF.

This clonotype turned up a few times. The chain links TRBV6-5 to TRBJ2-7; 10 bases agree with TRBD1. Per germline, CDR1 MNHEY and CDR2 SVGAGI. The CDR3 sequence is 15 residues long. Trimming at V came to 2 bases and at J to 3 bases, leaving 4 bases not matched to a gene. The CDR3 region is CASSYRDRGLYEQYF. CDR3 nucleotides: TGTGCCAGCAGTTACCGGGACAGGGGACTCTACGAGCAGTACTTC.

This clonotype occurred many times. V and J are TRBV7-9 and TRBJ1-6; D may be TRBD1 (6 bases). The CDR3 sequence is 14 residues long. Trimming left V 3 bases short and J 3 bases short, with 6 bases between. Looked up from germline, CDR1 is SEHNR and CDR2 is FQNEAQ (reference sequence). The CDR3 loop is CASSLGHYNSPLHF. Written as DNA, the CDR3 is TGTGCCAGCAGCTTGGGACACTATAATTCACCCCTCCACTTT.

This clonotype was recorded at least ten times. The chain uses TRBV9 and TRBJ2-2; no firm D call. Germline loops: CDR1 SGDLS, CDR2 YYNGEE. This CDR3 is built from 12 residues. Trimming stripped 0 bases from V and 6 bases from J, with 3 bases between. CDR3 sequence: CASSVASGELFF. The CDR3 coding sequence is TGTGCCAGCAGCGTAGCGTCCGGGGAGCTGTTTTTT.